This T cell receptor (beta chain) was captured in a study of neurological immune-mediated disorders. Findings and limits, study-wide: Across subjects, no CDR3 amino acid sequence appeared in expanded clones of more than one subject, a finding that suggested private repertoires in all groups. The greatest TCR clonal expansion occurred in HTLV-1-associated myelopathy and the least in multiple sclerosis, which fell below healthy controls.

TCRdb called the 5' RACE reads again in MiXCR, with one record for every CDR3 protein. The sample has tens of thousands of distinct CDR3 sequences; roughly 21% are singletons. The time point is: technical triplicate 3. The unsorted libraries had their origin in 2 million PBMCs stored at -80 C. The sample holds many counts of this clonotype. Its antigen is not identified. The ends were cut back, 2 bases at V and 1 base at J, with 15 bases in the middle. The CDR3 spans 17 residues. Per germline, CDR1 SGHRS and CDR2 YFSETQ. The clonotype comes from a man in his 60s with HTLV-1-associated myelopathy (HAM/TSP). Sequencing was carried out using PBMCs. The rearrangement uses TRBV5-1 and TRBJ2-2; D is unclear. This chain's CDR3 is CASSFPPGRMNTGELFF. The CDR3 DNA sequence: TGCGCCAGCAGCTTCCCACCCGGCCGTATGAACACCGGGGAGCTGTTTTTT.